Following are 18 T cell receptor beta chains from one sample sequenced in a study of CD8 T cells in Susac syndrome (dated by TCRdb to the late 2010s). Library creation used the immunoSEQ multiplex PCR assay. RNA was extracted using the RNeasy kit, and about 0.5 to 1 ug of the RNA was reverse transcribed with random hexamers. TCRdb cleaned the public reads at Q25 with fastp, built clones with MiXCR and kept in-frame beta chains. Every CDR3 protein is listed once, alongside the most common genes and DNA of its rows. Within this sample are 400,000 or so distinct CDR3 sequences, with about 85% of them counted one time only. 0.12% of the sample goes to the ten largest clones. The specimen was CD8+ T cells from PBMCs. These receptors were collected from a human donor with multiple sclerosis.

V usage is TRBV5-8 and J usage is TRBJ1-2, with 7 bases fitting TRBD1. The germline CDR1 and CDR2 sequences are SGHTS and YDEGEE. The V gene end was trimmed by 6 bases and the J gene end by 5 bases; junction bases not matched to a gene: 16. The CDR3 length is 16 residues. CDR3 in amino acids: CASTSPLTGSLYGYTF. The CDR3 DNA follows: TGTGCCAGCACCTCCCCGTTGACAGGGTCGTTGTATGGCTACACCTTC.

This clonotype was seen a handful of times. The chain carries TRBV19 and TRBJ1-2; D is unclear. Germline V CDR1 and CDR2: LNHDA, SQIVND (reference sequence). Between the trimmed V and J ends, which lost 9 bases and 4 bases, there was a span of 12 bases. The CDR3 is made up of 12 amino acids. The CDR3 reads CASFRDGYGYTF. CDR3 bases: TGTGCCAGCTTCCGAGACGGCTATGGCTACACCTTC.

The rearrangement uses TRBV27 and TRBJ1-1; the match to TRBD1 covers 8 bases. The germline V gene has CDR1 MNHEY and CDR2 SMNVEV (reference sequence). V dropped 5 bases and J dropped 11; count of bases not matched to a gene: 10. This CDR3 contains 13 residues. The CDR3 region has the DNA TGTGCCAGCAGTCCCCGGACAGGGAATGAGGCTTTCTTT. Protein: CASSPRTGNEAFF.

The V gene is TRBV27, the J gene TRBJ1-5, with D unclear. V lost 3 bases and J lost 3, with 12 bases in between. The length of the CDR3 is 15 residues. CDR1 and CDR2 (germline): MNHEY, SMNVEV (reference sequence). In DNA form, the CDR3 reads TGTGCCAGCAGTTTGGGATCAGGTATCAATCAGCCCCAGCATTTT. It encodes CASSLGSGINQPQHF.

Notes on this clonotype: One end of the junction does not line up with germline, which may come from a read error. This chain links TRBV4-1 with TRBJ2-3; a possible D gene is TRBD2 (6 bases). This CDR3 is 12 amino acids long. Germline values: CDR1 MGHRA, CDR2 YSYEKL. As DNA, the CDR3 is TGCGCCTCTGGGGGGAGTCCAGGTACGCAGTACTTT. Residues: CASGGSPGTQYF.

CDR3 in DNA: TGTGCCAGCAGTTTATCAGGCCAGGGGTATGATCAGCCCCAGCATTTT. It is translated as CASSLSGQGYDQPQHF. The chain recombines TRBV27 with TRBJ1-5, with D possibly matching TRBD1 (6 bases). Trimming shortened V by 0 bases and J by 5 bases, and 14 bases separated the two germline ends. CDR1 is MNHEY and CDR2 is SMNVEV in the germline V gene (reference sequence). The CDR3 length is 16 residues.

This chain connects TRBV29-1 to TRBJ1-1; D is unresolved. Trimming took 2 bases from V and 6 from J, leaving 7 bases between them. The CDR3 has 11 amino acids. The germline gives CDR1 SQVTM, CDR2 ANQGSEA. DNA for the CDR3: TGCAGCGTTGAATACCCTGCTGAAGCTTTCTTT. Its translation is CSVEYPAEAFF.

The CDR3 loop is CASSADRGPEKLFF. The CDR3 DNA reads as TGTGCCAGCAGTGCCGACAGGGGACCCGAAAAACTGTTTTTT. This chain links TRBV27 with TRBJ1-4; 8 nucleotides line up with TRBD1. The germline V gene encodes CDR1 MNHEY and CDR2 SMNVEV (reference sequence). V shed 5 bases and J 8 bases; nucleotides not matched to a gene: 7. This CDR3 is 14 amino acids long.

CDR3 in amino acids: CASSSSNEVAYNEQFF. The CDR3 nucleotides are TGTGCCAGCAGCTCTTCGAATGAGGTCGCCTACAATGAGCAGTTCTTC. The rearrangement joins TRBV11-2 to TRBJ2-1, with no clear D. Germline V lookup: CDR1 SGHAT, CDR2 FQNNGV. Trimming shortened V by 4 bases and J by 2 bases, and 15 bases separated the two germline ends. The CDR3 is 16 amino acids.

This clonotype was observed a handful of times. This CDR3 reads CASSLAGTASYEQYF. CDR3 nucleotides: TGTGCCAGCAGTTTAGCCGGGACAGCGTCCTACGAGCAGTACTTC. The rearrangement joins TRBV27 to TRBJ2-7; the match to TRBD1 covers 7 bases. The V and J ends lost 2 bases and 1 base, in that order; junction bases with no gene match: 5. Per the germline V gene, CDR1 is MNHEY and CDR2 is SMNVEV (reference sequence). The CDR3 sequence is 15 residues long.

The rearrangement links TRBV7-6 to TRBJ1-1; D not resolved. This CDR3 region has 13 residues. Germline CDR1 is SGHVS and CDR2 is FNYEAQ. V shed 5 bases and J shed 1 base, with 8 bases lying between them. CDR3 coding DNA: TGTGCCAGCAGCCGGCGAGGGAACACTGAAGCTTTCTTT. Its protein is CASSRRGNTEAFF. The full variable domain, completed using reference TRBV7-6 and TRBJ1-1, is GAGVSQSPRYKVTKRGQDVALRCDPISGHVSLYWYRQALGQGPEFLTYFNYEAQQDKSGLPNDRFSAERPEGSISTLTIQRTEQRDSAMYRCASSRRGNTEAFFGQGTRLTVV.

The rearrangement joins TRBV7-9 to TRBJ1-5; no definite D call. The CDR3 extends over 13 amino acids. Trimming cost V 5 bases and J 5 bases, with 10 bases left between them. CDR1 SEHNR and CDR2 FQNEAQ come from the germline V gene (reference sequence). This CDR3 is CASSHGFDQPQHF. The CDR3 region has the DNA TGTGCCAGCAGCCACGGCTTCGATCAGCCCCAGCATTTT.

The V and J genes are TRBV27 and TRBJ2-5; a weak D match, TRBD1 (5 bases). Trimming stripped 4 bases from V and 3 bases from J, with 12 bases between. The CDR3 loop spans 14 amino acids. Germline assignment: CDR1 MNHEY and CDR2 SMNVEV (reference sequence). The CDR3 region has the DNA TGTGCCAGCAGTTCCCTCCCGACAGAAGAGACCCAGTACTTC. Translating it yields CASSSLPTEETQYF.

In nucleotides, the CDR3 is TGTGCCAGTAGTATCGCCGGGACAGCCTACAATGAGCAGTTCTTC. Its protein is CASSIAGTAYNEQFF. The chain is built from TRBV19 and TRBJ2-1, with 7 bases that match TRBD1. The CDR3 runs 15 residues. Germline V lookup: CDR1 LNHDA, CDR2 SQIVND (reference sequence). V was clipped by 3 bases and J by 2 bases; unmatched bases: 4.

The table lists this clonotype with a count of one. The chain links TRBV7-2 to TRBJ2-7; D is tentatively TRBD1 or TRBD2 (5 bases each). V lost 4 bases to trimming and J lost 3 bases, with 13 bases between them. Germline CDR1 is SGHTA and CDR2 is FQGNSA. The length of the CDR3 is 14 residues. In nucleotides, the CDR3 is TGTGCCAGCAGCTCAAGGGACGGCATCTACGAGCAGTACTTC. Translation: CASSSRDGIYEQYF.

The CDR3 here is CASSDPGGGRNTEAFF. CDR3 nucleotides: TGTGCCAGCAGTGACCCCGGCGGGGGCCGGAACACTGAAGCTTTCTTT. The chain carries TRBV2 and TRBJ1-1; D is possibly TRBD1 (6 bases). The V end was cut by 3 bases, the J end by 1 base, with 15 bases between. CDR1 and CDR2 (germline): SNHLY, FYNNEI. The CDR3 runs 16 residues.

The chain carries TRBV10-3 and TRBJ2-7; D possibly corresponds to TRBD2 (5 bases). The CDR3 totals 13 residues. Germline values: CDR1 ENHRY, CDR2 SYGVKD. V was clipped by 4 bases and J by 1 base, with 8 bases between them. CDR3 bases: TGTGCCATCAGTGCTGAGGGATCCTACGAGCAGTACTTC. Translated: CAISAEGSYEQYF.

The chain uses TRBV7-9 and TRBJ1-5, with a weak D call TRBD1 (6 bases). The CDR3 extends over 16 amino acids. The ends were cut back, 7 bases at V and 4 bases at J, with 20 bases in the middle. The germline gives CDR1 SEHNR, CDR2 FQNEAQ (reference sequence). Written as DNA, the CDR3 is TGTGCCAGCAACCCCGCGTCCGAGGGGGTTAATCAGCCCCAGCATTTT. Translation: CASNPASEGVNQPQHF.